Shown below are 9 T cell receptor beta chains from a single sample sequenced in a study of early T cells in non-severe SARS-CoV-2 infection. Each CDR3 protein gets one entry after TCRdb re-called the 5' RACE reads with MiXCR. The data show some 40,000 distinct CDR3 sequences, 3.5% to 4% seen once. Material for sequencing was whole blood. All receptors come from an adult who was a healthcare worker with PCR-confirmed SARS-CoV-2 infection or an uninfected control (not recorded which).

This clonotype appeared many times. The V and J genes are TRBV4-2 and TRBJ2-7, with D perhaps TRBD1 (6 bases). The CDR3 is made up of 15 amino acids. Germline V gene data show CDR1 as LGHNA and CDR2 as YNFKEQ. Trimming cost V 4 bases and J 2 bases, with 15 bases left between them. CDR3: CASSRRTDQTYEQYF. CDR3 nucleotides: TGTGCCAGCAGCCGGCGGACAGACCAAACCTACGAGCAGTACTTC.

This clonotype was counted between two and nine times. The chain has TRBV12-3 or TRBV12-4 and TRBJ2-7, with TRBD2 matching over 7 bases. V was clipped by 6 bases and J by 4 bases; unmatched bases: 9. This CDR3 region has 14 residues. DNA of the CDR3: TGTGCCAGCAGCCAAACGGGACTAACTTACGAGCAGTACTTC. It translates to CASSQTGLTYEQYF.

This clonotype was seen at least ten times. The CDR3 DNA reads as TGTGCCAGCAGCTTAAGGACTAGCGGGGTTTTTGAGCAGTACTTC. Translated: CASSLRTSGVFEQYF. The V and J genes are TRBV7-9 and TRBJ2-7, with 12 bases aligning to TRBD2. The CDR3 consists of 15 residues. The J segment lost 7 bases and the V segment lost 2 bases, leaving 6 bases of the junction unmatched. The germline V gene encodes CDR1 SEHNR and CDR2 FQNEAQ (reference sequence).

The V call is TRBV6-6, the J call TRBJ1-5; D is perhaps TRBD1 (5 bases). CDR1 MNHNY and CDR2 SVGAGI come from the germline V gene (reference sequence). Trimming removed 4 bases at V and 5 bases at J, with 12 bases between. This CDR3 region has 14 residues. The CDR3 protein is CASSSPLGDQPQHF. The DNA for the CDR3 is TGTGCCAGCAGTTCCCCTTTGGGGGATCAGCCCCAGCATTTT.

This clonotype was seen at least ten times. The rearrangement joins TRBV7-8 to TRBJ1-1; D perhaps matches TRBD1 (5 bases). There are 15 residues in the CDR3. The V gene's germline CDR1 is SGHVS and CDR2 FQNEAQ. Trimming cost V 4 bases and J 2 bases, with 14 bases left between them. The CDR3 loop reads CASSSPSGLNTEAFF. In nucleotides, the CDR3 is TGTGCCAGCAGCTCGCCCTCGGGGCTCAACACTGAAGCTTTCTTT.

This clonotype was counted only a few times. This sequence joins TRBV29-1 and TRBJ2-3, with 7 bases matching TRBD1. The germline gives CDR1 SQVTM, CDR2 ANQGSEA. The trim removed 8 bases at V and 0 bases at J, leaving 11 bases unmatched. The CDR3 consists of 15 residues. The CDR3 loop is CSLTLDRRSTDTQYF. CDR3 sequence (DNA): TGCAGCCTTACCCTGGACAGGAGAAGCACAGATACGCAGTATTTT.

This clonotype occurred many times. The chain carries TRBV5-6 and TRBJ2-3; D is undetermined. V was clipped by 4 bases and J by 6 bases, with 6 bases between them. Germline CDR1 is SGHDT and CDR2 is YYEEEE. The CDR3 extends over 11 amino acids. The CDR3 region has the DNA TGTGCCAGCAGCCAAGGTGATACGCAGTATTTT. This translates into CASSQGDTQYF.

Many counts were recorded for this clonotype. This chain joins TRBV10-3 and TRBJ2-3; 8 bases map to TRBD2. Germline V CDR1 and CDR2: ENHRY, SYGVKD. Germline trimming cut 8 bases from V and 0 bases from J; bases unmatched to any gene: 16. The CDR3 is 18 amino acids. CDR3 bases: TGTGCCATCGGTAATCCAAGCGGGAGCGCCAAGAGCACAGATACGCAGTATTTT. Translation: CAIGNPSGSAKSTDTQYF.

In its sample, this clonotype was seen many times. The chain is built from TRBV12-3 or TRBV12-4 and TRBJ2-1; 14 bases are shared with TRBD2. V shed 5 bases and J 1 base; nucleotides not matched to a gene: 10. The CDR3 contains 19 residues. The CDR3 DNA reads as TGTGCCAGCAGTCCGGCCGGGACTAGCGGGAGTACGTCCTACAATGAGCAGTTCTTC. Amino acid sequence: CASSPAGTSGSTSYNEQFF.